The 29 T cell receptor beta chains below come from one sample, sequenced in a study of blood T cell repertoires in COVID-19. Produced via immunoSEQ multiplex PCR; TCRdb's table is partial and in-frame only. The sample yields 180,000 or so clones, 90% seen once. The sample comprised peripheral blood. The receptors were gathered from a middle-aged man with acute or convalescent COVID-19.

The genes are TRBV7-3 and TRBJ2-7; D unresolved. Germline V lookup: CDR1 SGHTA, CDR2 FQGTGA. Deletions cut 2 bases from V and 2 bases from J, with 7 bases between. The CDR3 spans 13 residues. The CDR3 DNA is TGTGCCAGCAGCTTATCTACCGCCTACGAGCAGTACTTC. Amino acid sequence: CASSLSTAYEQYF.

V usage is TRBV19 and J usage is TRBJ2-3, with D tentatively TRBD1 (6 bases). Germline CDR1 is LNHDA and CDR2 is SQIVND (reference sequence). V was cut by 7 bases and J by 4 bases, with 18 bases left in between. This CDR3 has 15 amino acids. CDR3 bases: TGTGCCAGTACCCAGGGGTCGCCTGGTGCAGATACGCAGTATTTT. Its translation: CASTQGSPGADTQYF.

J is TRBJ1-3 and V is TRBV9; no definite D call. The V end lost 0 bases, the J end lost 0 bases, and 10 bases lay between the germline ends. The CDR3 sequence is 16 residues long. Germline V gene data show CDR1 as SGDLS and CDR2 as YYNGEE. The CDR3 spells CASSVAPEISGNTIYF. The CDR3 nucleotides are TGTGCCAGCAGCGTAGCCCCCGAGATCTCTGGAAACACCATATATTTT. Using reference TRBV9 and TRBJ1-3 for the parts outside the CDR3, the full variable domain is DSGVTQTPKHLITATGQRVTLRCSPRSGDLSVYWYQQSLDQGLQFLIQYYNGEERAKGNILERFSAQQFPDLHSELNLSSLELGDSALYFCASSVAPEISGNTIYFGEGSWLTVV.

V usage is TRBV29-1 and J usage is TRBJ1-4; 9 positions match TRBD1. CDR1 is SQVTM and CDR2 is ANQGSEA in the germline V gene. The CDR3 spans 13 residues. J lost 6 bases, V lost 4 bases, and 3 bases had no gene match. The CDR3: CSVGTGADEKLFF. DNA of the CDR3: TGCAGCGTTGGGACAGGGGCGGATGAAAAACTGTTTTTT.

The chain couples TRBV2 to TRBJ2-5; D is perhaps TRBD1 (5 bases). Germline CDR1 is SNHLY and CDR2 is FYNNEI. The CDR3 contains 13 residues. V was trimmed by 8 bases and J by 2 bases, leaving 12 bases between them. CDR3 DNA: TGTGCCAGCCAGGGTTTCCTTCAAGAGACCCAGTACTTC. This gives the protein CASQGFLQETQYF. Drawing the rest from reference TRBV2 and TRBJ2-5, the complete variable domain is EPEVTQTPSHQVTQMGQEVILRCVPISNHLYFYWYRQILGQKVEFLVSFYNNEISEKSEIFDDQFSVERPDGSNFTLKIRSTKLEDSAMYFCASQGFLQETQYFGPGTRLLVL.

This chain connects TRBV19 to TRBJ1-5, with D possibly TRBD1 on 5 matching bases. This CDR3 comprises 13 residues. V lost 8 bases and J lost 4, with 12 bases in between. Germline CDR1 and CDR2: LNHDA and SQIVND (reference sequence). CDR3 amino acids: CASGNAGNQPQHF. CDR3 nucleotide sequence: TGTGCCAGTGGAAACGCAGGGAATCAGCCCCAGCATTTT. Full variable domain (remainder filled in from reference TRBV19 and TRBJ1-5): DGGITQSPKYLFRKEGQNVTLSCEQNLNHDAMYWYRQDPGQGLRLIYYSQIVNDFQKGDIAEGYSVSREKKESFPLTVTSAQKNPTAFYLCASGNAGNQPQHFGDGTRLSIL.

The chain links TRBV7-2 to TRBJ1-5, with a possible D match to TRBD1 (6 bases). The CDR3 is 14 amino acids. CDR1 SGHTA and CDR2 FQGNSA come from the germline V gene. V lost 5 bases, J lost 5 bases, and 13 bases lay in between. CDR3 bases: TGTGCCAGCAGCCGTGGACAGTCCTATCAGCCCCAGCATTTT. Amino acid sequence: CASSRGQSYQPQHF.

V is TRBV7-9 and J is TRBJ2-1, with D unclear. The CDR3 extends over 14 amino acids. The V end was cut by 5 bases, the J end by 4 bases, with 12 bases between. From germline, CDR1 is SEHNR and CDR2 FQNEAQ (reference sequence). The CDR3 here is CASSHPIIYNEQFF. The CDR3 bases are TGTGCCAGCAGCCACCCTATAATTTACAATGAGCAGTTCTTC.

The chain employs TRBV9 and TRBJ2-3, with 8 nucleotides matching TRBD1. The germline V gene has CDR1 SGDLS and CDR2 YYNGEE. This CDR3 region has 15 residues. V lost 1 base to trimming and J lost 3 bases; unmatched junction nucleotides: 4. The CDR3 coding sequence is TGTGCCAGCAGCGTAAGACAGGGGAGGACAGATACGCAGTATTTT. The encoded protein is CASSVRQGRTDTQYF.

The V call is TRBV6-6, the J call TRBJ1-5; D gene ambiguous. This CDR3 region has 17 residues. V was trimmed by 5 bases and J by 0 bases, leaving 17 bases between them. Germline CDR1 is MNHNY and CDR2 is SVGAGI (reference sequence). DNA of the CDR3: TGTGCCAGCAGTCCGAAGACGGCGGTCTATAGCAATCAGCCCCAGCATTTT. Translation: CASSPKTAVYSNQPQHF.

This clone was counted only a few times. The chain's CDR3 is CASSLANRGTEAFF. As DNA, the CDR3 is TGCGCCAGCAGCTTGGCCAATCGGGGCACTGAAGCTTTCTTT. The V gene is TRBV5-1, the J gene TRBJ1-1, with D uncertain. The ends were cut back, 0 bases at V and 4 bases at J, with 10 bases in the middle. Germline V gene sequence: CDR1 SGHRS, CDR2 YFSETQ. The CDR3 loop spans 14 amino acids.

The chain joins TRBV10-3 to TRBJ1-1; 8 positions agree with TRBD1. From germline, CDR1 is ENHRY and CDR2 SYGVKD. The CDR3 has 15 residues. Losses at the gene ends were 6 bases for V and 6 bases for J; bases not matched to a gene: 12. The CDR3 DNA reads TGTGCCATCAGCCCGGGACAGGTCCTTGAGGCTGAAGCTTTCTTT. It is translated as CAISPGQVLEAEAFF.

The chain links TRBV27 to TRBJ2-2; 12 bases are shared with TRBD2. Germline V gives CDR1 MNHEY, CDR2 SMNVEV (reference sequence). The CDR3 has 18 amino acids. V lost 5 bases, J lost 3 bases, and 10 bases stayed unmatched. The CDR3 sequence is CASSPRVTSGRHTGELFF. Here the CDR3 DNA reads TGTGCCAGCAGTCCCCGTGTGACTAGCGGGAGACACACCGGGGAGCTGTTTTTT.

This clone was observed once. The chain carries TRBV9 and TRBJ2-1; 8 bases agree with TRBD1. Germline V CDR1 and CDR2: SGDLS, YYNGEE. V lost 3 bases, J lost 0 bases, and 2 bases stayed unmatched. The CDR3 loop spans 15 amino acids. The CDR3 coding sequence is TGTGCCAGCAGCGAAACAGGGGGCTCCTACAATGAGCAGTTCTTC. The encoded protein is CASSETGGSYNEQFF.

A single count supports this clone. Additional DNA sequences in this sample encode the identical CDR3. The V call is TRBV30, the J call TRBJ2-3; D is ambiguous. The V and J ends lost 3 bases and 1 base respectively, with 5 bases between them. CDR1 is GTSNPN and CDR2 is SVGIG in the germline V gene (reference sequence). The CDR3 totals 12 residues. The CDR3 reads CAWSPGTDTQYF. The CDR3 DNA reads TGTGCCTGGAGCCCCGGCACAGATACGCAGTATTTT.

The chain recombines TRBV20-1 with TRBJ1-2, with no clear D. Germline lookup yields CDR1 DFQATT and CDR2 SNEGSKA (reference sequence). The germline V and J ends were trimmed by 7 bases and 0 bases, with 6 bases remaining between them. CDR3 length: 11 residues. The CDR3 protein is CSETANYGYTF. CDR3 coding DNA: TGCAGTGAAACAGCTAACTATGGCTACACCTTC.

The chain recombines TRBV25-1 with TRBJ2-2; 7 bases map to TRBD1. With V trimmed by 1 base and J by 1 base, 3 bases remained unmatched. CDR3 length equals 16 residues. Germline values: CDR1 MGHDK, CDR2 SYGVNS. CDR3 DNA sequence: TGTGCCAGCAGTGAATTCTGGACAGGGAACACCGGGGAGCTGTTTTTT. Its protein product is CASSEFWTGNTGELFF. The variable domain in full, with the rest retrieved from reference TRBV25-1 and TRBJ2-2, is EADIYQTPRYLVIGTGKKITLECSQTMGHDKMYWYQQDPGMELHLIHYSYGVNSTEKGDLSSESTVSRIRTEHFPLTLESARPSHTSQYLCASSEFWTGNTGELFFGEGSRLTVL.

The chain is built from TRBV10-3 and TRBJ2-3; D not resolved. With 8 bases removed from V and 2 bases from J, the gap between germline ends came to 11 bases. The CDR3 is 13 amino acids. Germline CDR1 reads ENHRY; CDR2 reads SYGVKD. CDR3 in amino acids: CAIDDTNTDTQYF. CDR3 nucleotide sequence: TGTGCCATCGATGATACTAACACAGATACGCAGTATTTT.

This clone has only one observation. The chain combines TRBV19 with TRBJ2-6; 9 positions match TRBD1. The junction had 8 bases not matched to a gene; V was cut back by 8 bases and J by 0 bases. The CDR3 spans 17 residues. Germline V gene lookup returns CDR1 LNHDA and CDR2 SQIVND (reference sequence). CDR3 residues: CASLRGTGLSGANVLTF. The CDR3 DNA reads TGTGCCAGTCTGCGCGGGACAGGGCTCTCTGGGGCCAACGTCCTGACTTTC.

The V call is TRBV5-5, the J call TRBJ1-2, with TRBD1 matching over 8 bases. From germline, CDR1 is SGHKS and CDR2 YYEKEE (reference sequence). The CDR3 length is 17 residues. With V trimmed by 0 bases and J by 2 bases, 9 bases remained unmatched. In nucleotides, the CDR3 is TGTGCCAGCAGCTTGGGCCTAGGGAACAGGGGGAACTATGGCTACACCTTC. Amino acids: CASSLGLGNRGNYGYTF.

The chain links TRBV18 to TRBJ1-5; TRBD1 matches 8 bases. The germline gives CDR1 KGHSH, CDR2 LQKENI. The CDR3 consists of 16 residues. V lost 0 bases to trimming and J lost 1 base; unmatched junction nucleotides: 2. The CDR3 protein is CASSPPDRASNQPQHF. CDR3 nucleotide sequence: TGTGCCAGCTCACCACCGGACAGGGCCAGCAATCAGCCCCAGCATTTT.

The J gene is TRBJ2-7, the V gene TRBV5-8; no reliable D call. The length of the CDR3 is 13 residues. Trimming took off 0 bases at V and 1 base at J, with 5 bases between the two ends. In germline, CDR1 is SGHTS, CDR2 YDEGEE. CDR3 DNA: TGTGCCAGCAGCTTGGTTCCATCCTACGAGCAGTACTTC. The encoded protein is CASSLVPSYEQYF.

The chain is built from TRBV5-4 and TRBJ2-2; 15 positions match TRBD2. V shed 4 bases and J 8 bases; nucleotides not matched to a gene: 6. There are 16 residues in the CDR3. Germline-derived CDR1 and CDR2 are SGHNT and YYREEE (reference sequence). The CDR3 DNA reads as TGTGCCAGCAGCCCGGGGACTAGCGGGAGGTCGGGGGAGCTGTTTTTT. It is translated as CASSPGTSGRSGELFF.

This chain uses TRBV6-5 with TRBJ1-6; D is ambiguous. The CDR3 extends over 13 amino acids. Germline values: CDR1 MNHEY, CDR2 SVGAGI. With 8 bases removed from V and 9 bases from J, the gap between germline ends came to 14 bases. CDR3 in DNA: TGTGCCAGCCTTAACGCCGGGAGTTCACCCCTCCACTTT. Translated: CASLNAGSSPLHF.

This clone was recorded a few times. V and J are TRBV7-2 and TRBJ2-2; the match to TRBD1 covers 8 bases. The CDR3 totals 18 residues. Germline CDR1 and CDR2: SGHTA and FQGNSA. Losses at the gene ends were 4 bases for V and 4 bases for J; bases not matched to a gene: 14. Here the CDR3 DNA reads TGTGCCAGCAGCTCATACAGGGGGAGTACACGAAGCACCGGGGAGCTGTTTTTT. Protein: CASSSYRGSTRSTGELFF.

V usage is TRBV24-1 and J usage is TRBJ1-1; D is perhaps TRBD1 (6 bases). The CDR3 spans 13 residues. Germline assignment: CDR1 KGHDR and CDR2 SFDVKD. V was clipped by 3 bases and J by 6 bases, with 10 bases between them. The CDR3 region has the DNA TGTGCCACCAGTGATCCCGGGACACCTGAAGCTTTCTTT. It yields the protein CATSDPGTPEAFF.

CDR3: CAVSPSGTEQYF. DNA for the CDR3: TGTGCCGTCTCCCCCTCGGGAACCGAGCAGTACTTC. The J gene is TRBJ2-7, the V gene TRBV6-6, with D possibly matching TRBD2 (5 bases). CDR1 MNHNY and CDR2 SVGAGI come from the germline V gene (reference sequence). V shed 11 bases and J shed 6 bases, with 17 bases lying between them. The CDR3 covers 12 residues.

This clone was found once. V usage is TRBV2 and J usage is TRBJ1-6; D is unclear. The CDR3 totals 14 residues. Deletions cut 3 bases from V and 9 bases from J, with 12 bases between. Germline V gene sequence: CDR1 SNHLY, CDR2 FYNNEI. This chain's CDR3 is CASSEGRVGSPLHF. DNA for the CDR3: TGTGCCAGCAGTGAGGGGAGGGTTGGTTCACCCCTCCACTTT.

The rearrangement joins TRBV5-4 to TRBJ2-2; 7 bases fit TRBD1. CDR3 length equals 15 residues. Germline values: CDR1 SGHNT, CDR2 YYREEE (reference sequence). V dropped 2 bases and J dropped 5; count of bases not matched to a gene: 6. The chain's CDR3 is CASSFGTVSTGELFF. CDR3 nucleotide sequence: TGTGCCAGCAGCTTCGGGACAGTGAGTACCGGGGAGCTGTTTTTT.